A selection of T cell receptor beta chains follows, all from one sample in a study of post-analysis software for immune sequencing data. MiXCR, run by TCRdb on the PCR reads, gives a single entry per CDR3 protein. This table has around 770,000 distinct CDR3 sequences, about half appearing once. The specimen was blood. The receptors come from a girl aged 10 to 17 with multiple sclerosis. CDR3s include the opening cysteine and the closing phenylalanine or tryptophan. The D gene is left open where the match is weak. Expanded clones are given a class, and other clones once, few, many or no size at all.

>NA|TRBV18|NA|TRBJ2-5
CASSTGDQETQYF
TGTGCCAGCTCGACGGGGGACCAAGAGACCCAGTACTTC
>few|TRBV4-1|TRBD1|TRBJ2-1
CASSQLYRRTGGTHNEQFF
TGCGCCAGCAGCCAACTATACCGCCGGACAGGGGGCACCCACAATGAGCAGTTCTTC
>few|TRBV2|TRBD2|TRBJ2-4
CASSEGGAGVGGIQYF
TGTGCCAGCAGTGAAGGTGGTGCGGGGGTGGGAGGCATTCAGTACTTC
>few|TRBV7-2|NA|TRBJ2-7
CASSPPGGYYEQYF
TGTGCCAGCAGCCCACCGGGCGGATACTACGAGCAGTACTTC
>NA|TRBV29-1|NA|TRBJ2-4
CSVVGAQNIQYF
TGCAGCGTCGTAGGGGCGCAAAACATTCAGTACTTC
>once|TRBV10-2|NA|TRBJ2-1
CASSMHYQQAQFF
TGCGCCAGCAGCATGCATTATCAACAGGCGCAGTTCTTC
>NA|TRBV5-1|TRBD2|TRBJ2-3
CASSLEVAGDTQYF
TGCGCCAGCAGCTTGGAGGTAGCGGGAGATACGCAGTATTTT
>NA|TRBV29-1|TRBD2|TRBJ2-5
CSVEDWAGGLQETQYF
TGCAGCGTTGAAGATTGGGCGGGGGGCCTCCAAGAGACCCAGTACTTC
>NA|TRBV7-2|NA|TRBJ2-5
CASSQRMGETQYF
TGTGCCAGCAGCCAGCGGATGGGGGAGACCCAGTACTTC
>few|TRBV12-3/TRBV12-4|TRBD2|TRBJ2-7
CASSSSGSSSYEQYF
TGTGCCAGCAGTTCAAGCGGGAGCAGCTCCTACGAGCAGTACTTC
>few|TRBV5-1|NA|TRBJ2-7
CASSLSHAGQQSYEQYF
TGCGCCAGCAGCTTATCCCATGCGGGACAGCAATCCTACGAGCAGTACTTC
>few|TRBV5-1|TRBD1|TRBJ1-4
CASSFGLQGGEKLFF
TGCGCCAGCAGCTTTGGACTCCAGGGGGGCGAAAAACTGTTTTTT
>once|TRBV29-1|TRBD1|TRBJ2-1
CSGRIDRGKYNEQFF
TGCAGCGGGAGAATCGACAGGGGCAAATACAATGAGCAGTTCTTC
>few|TRBV7-9|NA|TRBJ2-3
CASSLVVSYGTDTQYF
TGTGCCAGCAGCTTGGTGGTCAGCTACGGCACAGATACGCAGTATTTT
>NA|TRBV10-3|NA|TRBJ1-2
CAISEGIYGYTF
TGTGCCATCAGTGAGGGAATTTATGGCTACACCTTC
>few|TRBV12-3/TRBV12-4|TRBD2|TRBJ2-1
CASSLSGSDSYNEQFF
TGTGCCAGCAGTTTGAGCGGGAGCGACTCCTACAATGAGCAGTTCTTC
>NA|TRBV10-3|NA|TRBJ2-1
CAISGELAAYNEQFF
TGTGCCATCAGTGGCGAATTGGCGGCCTACAATGAGCAGTTCTTC
>few|TRBV20-1|NA|TRBJ2-1
CSARALLEFVDEQFF
TGCAGTGCTAGAGCGCTTCTAGAGTTTGTAGATGAGCAGTTCTTC
>NA|TRBV5-6|TRBD2|TRBJ2-7
CASSEIREGYEQYF
TGTGCCAGCAGCGAGATACGGGAGGGATACGAGCAGTACTTC
>few|TRBV7-9|TRBD1|TRBJ2-7
CASSPKEGQGAYEQYF
TGTGCCAGCAGCCCCAAGGAGGGCCAGGGGGCGTACGAGCAGTACTTC
>once|TRBV20-1|NA|TRBJ2-5
CSARSQIQQETQYF
TGCAGTGCTAGATCCCAGATTCAGCAGGAGACCCAGTACTTC
>NA|TRBV20-1|TRBD1|TRBJ1-1
CSASAIRGTGSLVRAFF
TGCAGTGCTAGTGCCATCCGTGGGACAGGGTCTTTGGTGCGGGCTTTCTTT
>NA|TRBV20-1|NA|TRBJ2-7
CSAAGRSVEQYF
TGCAGTGCCGCCGGACGGTCCGTGGAGCAGTACTTC
>few|TRBV6-1|TRBD1|TRBJ2-1
CASRLDRDNEQFF
TGTGCCAGCAGACTGGACAGGGACAATGAGCAGTTCTTC
>NA|TRBV9|TRBD1|TRBJ2-7
CASSVEVGGDEQYF
TGTGCCAGCAGCGTAGAAGTAGGGGGCGACGAGCAGTACTTC
>few|TRBV10-3|NA|TRBJ2-1
CAISLGTEEQFF
TGTGCCATCAGTCTCGGGACGGAGGAGCAGTTCTTC
>NA|TRBV19|TRBD2|TRBJ2-3
CASSMNPSGSTDTQYF
TGTGCCAGTAGTATGAACCCTAGCGGTAGCACAGATACGCAGTATTTT
>NA|TRBV11-2|TRBD2|TRBJ2-3
CASSLDLSGATDTQYF
TGTGCCAGCAGCTTAGATCTCAGCGGGGCCACAGATACGCAGTATTTT
>NA|TRBV27|TRBD2|TRBJ2-7
CASSFRSTSGSYEQYF
TGTGCCAGCAGTTTCCGGTCGACTAGCGGGAGCTACGAGCAGTACTTC
>NA|TRBV4-3|TRBD2|TRBJ2-1
CASSQDPSGTISSYNEQFF
TGCGCCAGCAGCCAAGATCCTAGCGGGACTATCAGCTCCTACAATGAGCAGTTCTTC
>NA|TRBV3-1|NA|TRBJ2-1
CASSHTGKPNEQFF
TGTGCCAGCAGCCATACAGGGAAACCCAATGAGCAGTTCTTC
>NA|TRBV30|TRBD1|TRBJ1-2
CAWSVDRGYGYTF
TGTGCCTGGAGTGTGGACAGGGGCTATGGCTACACCTTC
>NA|TRBV20-1|NA|TRBJ2-7
CSARSSGGPNEQYF
TGCAGTGCTAGGTCCTCCGGGGGCCCTAACGAGCAGTACTTC
>NA|TRBV12-3/TRBV12-4|NA|TRBJ2-7
CASGPGYNEQYF
TGTGCCAGCGGACCAGGGTACAATGAGCAGTACTTC
>NA|TRBV20-1|NA|TRBJ2-7
CSAPRDGLTYEQYF
TGCAGTGCTCCCCGGGACGGACTTACCTACGAGCAGTACTTC
>NA|TRBV12-3/TRBV12-4|NA|TRBJ2-1
CASSPGLIPYNEQFF
TGTGCCAGCAGTCCGGGACTGATCCCCTACAATGAGCAGTTCTTC
>NA|TRBV11-2|TRBD1|TRBJ1-5
CASSLGGDRQPQHF
TGTGCCAGCAGCTTAGGCGGGGACAGACAGCCCCAGCATTTT
>NA|TRBV7-3|NA|TRBJ2-2
CASSRWTQRAGELFF
TGTGCCAGCAGCCGCTGGACCCAAAGAGCGGGGGAGCTGTTTTTT
>NA|TRBV6-5|NA|TRBJ1-2
CASSPASNYGYTF
TGTGCCAGCAGTCCCGCCTCCAACTATGGCTACACCTTC
>NA|TRBV29-1|TRBD2|TRBJ2-7
CSVEAGGEYEQYF
TGCAGCGTTGAGGCGGGGGGCGAATACGAGCAGTACTTC
>NA|TRBV4-2|TRBD2|TRBJ2-1
CASSQEPLAGGPYEQFF
TGTGCCAGCAGCCAAGAGCCACTAGCGGGAGGGCCCTATGAGCAGTTCTTC
>NA|TRBV12-3/TRBV12-4|TRBD2|TRBJ2-1
CASSPHGRSGNEQFF
TGTGCCAGCAGTCCCCACGGGAGGTCGGGCAATGAGCAGTTCTTC
>NA|TRBV30|NA|TRBJ2-4
CAWSWGSAKNIQYF
TGTGCCTGGAGTTGGGGCTCAGCCAAAAACATTCAGTACTTC
>NA|TRBV21-1|NA|TRBJ2-5
CASRQKGLAGGETQYF
TGTGCCAGCCGGCAAAAGGGACTAGCGGGAGGAGAGACCCAGTACTTC
>once|TRBV6-6|NA|TRBJ2-3
CASSYVVGGTDTQYF
TGTGCCAGCAGTTACGTAGTGGGGGGCACAGATACGCAGTATTTT